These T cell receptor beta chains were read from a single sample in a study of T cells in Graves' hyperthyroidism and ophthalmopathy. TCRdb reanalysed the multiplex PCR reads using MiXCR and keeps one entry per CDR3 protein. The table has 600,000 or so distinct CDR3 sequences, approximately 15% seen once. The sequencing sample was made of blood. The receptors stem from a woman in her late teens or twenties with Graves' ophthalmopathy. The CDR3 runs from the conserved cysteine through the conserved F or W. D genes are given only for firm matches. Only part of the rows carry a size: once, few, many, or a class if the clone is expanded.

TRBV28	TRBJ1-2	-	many	TGTGCCAGCAGTCTACCCCCGGGGACCGCGGGGGGCTACACCTTC	CASSLPPGTAGGYTF
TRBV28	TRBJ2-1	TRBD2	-	TGTGCCAGCAGTTTATGGACGGCGGGAGATATGGGCAATGAGCAGTTCTTC	CASSLWTAGDMGNEQFF
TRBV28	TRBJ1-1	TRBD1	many	TGTGCCAGCAGTCCCGACAGGGAGAAAGCTTTCTTT	CASSPDREKAFF
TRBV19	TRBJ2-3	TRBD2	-	TGTGCCAGTAGTATAGCGGGACTAGGGACGCGCACAGATACGCAGTATTTT	CASSIAGLGTRTDTQYF
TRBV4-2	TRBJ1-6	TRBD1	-	TGTGCCAGCAGCCAGGAGTTACTGGACAGGGGTCGGAATTCACCCCTCCACTTT	CASSQELLDRGRNSPLHF
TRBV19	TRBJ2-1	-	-	TGTGCCAGTATAGGGAACCAGGGATGTGAGCAGTTCTTC	CASIGNQGCEQFF
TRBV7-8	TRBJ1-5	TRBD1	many	TGTGCCAGCAGCTCCAGGGGGCTAGTTAGTCAGCCCCAGCATTTT	CASSSRGLVSQPQHF
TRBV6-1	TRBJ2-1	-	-	TGTGCCAGCAGTGAGGGAGGTACGCTTGGGAATGAGCAGTTCTTC	CASSEGGTLGNEQFF
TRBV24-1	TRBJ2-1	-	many	TGTGCCACCAGTGATTTTTCGGACAGAGACAATGAGCAGTTCTTC	CATSDFSDRDNEQFF
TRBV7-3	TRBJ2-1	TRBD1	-	TGTGCCAGCAGCAAATCGGGACAGGGAAACAATGAGCAGTTCTTC	CASSKSGQGNNEQFF
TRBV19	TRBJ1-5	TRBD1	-	TGTGCCAGTAGCCCGGCCGGGACAGTTCTTTCAGAGCCCCAGCATTTT	CASSPAGTVLSEPQHF
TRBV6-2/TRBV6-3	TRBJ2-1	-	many	TGTGCCAGCAGTTACGGCGGATACAATGAGCAGTTCTTC	CASSYGGYNEQFF
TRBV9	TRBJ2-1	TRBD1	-	TGTGCCAGCAGCGTAGGACAGGGGATCCACAATGAGCAGTTCTTC	CASSVGQGIHNEQFF